This T cell receptor (beta chain) was observed in a study of T cell changes during pregnancy in multiple sclerosis. Some clones are missing from TCRdb's copy, which holds only in-frame ones; the method was immunoSEQ multiplex PCR. This sample carries about 36,000 clones, roughly 91% of them seen once, and the ten largest clones take roughly 0.52%. CDR3 length: 16 amino acids. V was trimmed by 5 bases and J by 0 bases, leaving 15 bases between them. Germline V gene data show CDR1 as MDHEN and CDR2 as SYDVKM. The sample in question was CD4+ T cells from peripheral blood mononuclear cells, obtained in the first trimester of pregnancy. The V gene is TRBV28, the J gene TRBJ2-3, with a tentative D call TRBD2 (5 bases). The clonotype was recovered from a female donor with multiple sclerosis, enrolled in a pregnancy study. This CDR3 is CASSPPSGSSTDTQYF. Written as DNA, the CDR3 is TGTGCCAGCAGTCCCCCATCGGGGTCTAGCACAGATACGCAGTATTTT.